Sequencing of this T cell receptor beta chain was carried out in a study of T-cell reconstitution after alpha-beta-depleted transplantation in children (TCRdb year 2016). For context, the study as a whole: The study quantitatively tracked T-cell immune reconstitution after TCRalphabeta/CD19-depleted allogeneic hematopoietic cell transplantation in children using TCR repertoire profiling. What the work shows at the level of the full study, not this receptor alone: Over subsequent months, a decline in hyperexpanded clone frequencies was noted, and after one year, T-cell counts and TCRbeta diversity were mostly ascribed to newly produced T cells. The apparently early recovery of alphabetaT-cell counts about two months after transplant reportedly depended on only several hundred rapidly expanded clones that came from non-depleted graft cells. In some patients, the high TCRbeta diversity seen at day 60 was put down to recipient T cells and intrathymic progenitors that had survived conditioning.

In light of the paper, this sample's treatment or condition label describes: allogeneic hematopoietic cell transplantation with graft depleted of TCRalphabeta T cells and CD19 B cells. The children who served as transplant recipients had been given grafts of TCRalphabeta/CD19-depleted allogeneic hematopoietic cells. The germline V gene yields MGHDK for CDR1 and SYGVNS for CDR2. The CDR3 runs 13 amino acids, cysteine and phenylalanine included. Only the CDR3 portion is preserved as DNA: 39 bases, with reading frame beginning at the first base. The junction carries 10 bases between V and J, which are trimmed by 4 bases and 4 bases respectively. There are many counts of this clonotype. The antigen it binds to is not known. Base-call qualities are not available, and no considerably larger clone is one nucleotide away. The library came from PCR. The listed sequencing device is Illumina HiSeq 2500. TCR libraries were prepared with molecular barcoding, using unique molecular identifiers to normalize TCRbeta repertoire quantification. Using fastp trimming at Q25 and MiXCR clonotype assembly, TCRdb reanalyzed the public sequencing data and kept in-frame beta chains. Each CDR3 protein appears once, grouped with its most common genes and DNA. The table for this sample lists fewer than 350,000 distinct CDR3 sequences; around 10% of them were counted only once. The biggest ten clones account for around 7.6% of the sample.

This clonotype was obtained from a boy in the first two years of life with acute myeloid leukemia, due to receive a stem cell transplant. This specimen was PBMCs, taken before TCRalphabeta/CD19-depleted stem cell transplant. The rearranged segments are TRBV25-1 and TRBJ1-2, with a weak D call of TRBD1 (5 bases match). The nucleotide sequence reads TGTGCCAGCAGTGTCGGGACGTTCTATGGCTACACCTTC. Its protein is CASSVGTFYGYTF.